The T cell receptor beta chain described here comes from a study of T cell responses to AZD1222 COVID-19 vaccine. Libraries were prepared by immunoSEQ multiplex PCR; TCRdb keeps only in-frame clonotypes and omits some of them. The sample lists around 170,000 clones; around 93% were seen once. Germline V gene sequence: CDR1 LGHDT, CDR2 YNNKEL (reference sequence). Trimming removed 0 bases at V and 1 base at J, with 3 bases between. This CDR3 is 13 amino acids long. The chain is built from TRBV3-1 (or the pseudogene TRBV3-2) and TRBJ1-1; D is unresolved. This TCR derives from an adult in good health. The material was peripheral blood, obtained on day 0 of AZD1222 vaccination. Here the CDR3 reads CASSQDWNTEAFF. The DNA for the CDR3 is TGTGCCAGCAGCCAAGATTGGAACACTGAAGCTTTCTTT.